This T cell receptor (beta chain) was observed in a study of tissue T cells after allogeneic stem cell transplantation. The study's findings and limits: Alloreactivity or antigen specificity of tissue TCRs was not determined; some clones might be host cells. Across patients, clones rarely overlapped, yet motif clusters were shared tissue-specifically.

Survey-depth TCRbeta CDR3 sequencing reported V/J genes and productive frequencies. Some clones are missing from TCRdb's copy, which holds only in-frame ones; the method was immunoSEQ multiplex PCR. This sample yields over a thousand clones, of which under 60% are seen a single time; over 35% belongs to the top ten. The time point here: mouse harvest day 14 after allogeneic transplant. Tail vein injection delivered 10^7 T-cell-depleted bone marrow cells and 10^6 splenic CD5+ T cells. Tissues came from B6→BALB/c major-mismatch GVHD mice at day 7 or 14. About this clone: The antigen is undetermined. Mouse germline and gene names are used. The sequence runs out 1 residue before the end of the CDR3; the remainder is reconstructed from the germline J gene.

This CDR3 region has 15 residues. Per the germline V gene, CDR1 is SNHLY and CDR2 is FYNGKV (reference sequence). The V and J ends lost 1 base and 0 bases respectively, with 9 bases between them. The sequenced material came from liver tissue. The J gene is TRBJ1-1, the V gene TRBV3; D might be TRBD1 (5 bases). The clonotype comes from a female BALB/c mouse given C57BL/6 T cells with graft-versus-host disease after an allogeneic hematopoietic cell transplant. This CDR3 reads CASSLERGTNTEVFF. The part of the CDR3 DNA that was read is TGTGCCAGCAGCTTAGAGAGGGGAACAAACACAGAAGTCTTC.